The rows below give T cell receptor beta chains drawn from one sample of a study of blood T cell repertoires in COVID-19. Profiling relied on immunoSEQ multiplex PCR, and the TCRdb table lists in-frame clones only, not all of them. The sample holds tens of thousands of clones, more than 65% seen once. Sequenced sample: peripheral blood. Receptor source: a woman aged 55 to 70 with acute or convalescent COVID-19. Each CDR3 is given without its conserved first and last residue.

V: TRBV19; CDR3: ASSSEQGSEQY
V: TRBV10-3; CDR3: AISESSGNTEAF
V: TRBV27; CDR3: ASTPDGMGLRNEQF
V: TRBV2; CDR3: ASSDRGIGKLF
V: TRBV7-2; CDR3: ASSFGVRGEQF
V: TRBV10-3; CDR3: AISSLAGPYNEQF
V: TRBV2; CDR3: ASSDAVGTGIGQPQH
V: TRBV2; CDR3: ASSEGSGNSPLH
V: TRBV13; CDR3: ASSLLGGGEQF
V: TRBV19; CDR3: ASSQGGNYGYT
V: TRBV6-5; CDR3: ASSTGLVTEAF
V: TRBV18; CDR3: ASSDLRGGRQPQH
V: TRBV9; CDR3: ASSVGPNQNIQY
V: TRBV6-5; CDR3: ASSYSIDGAGAQH
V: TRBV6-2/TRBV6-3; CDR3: ASSYRLAGGSTDTQY
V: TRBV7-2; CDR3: ASSSDISYNEQF
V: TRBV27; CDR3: ASSGQGRTDTQY
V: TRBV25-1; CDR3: ASSESGGGSPLH
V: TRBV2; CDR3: ATTGGRSYT
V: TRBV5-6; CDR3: ASSLGQGAFGELF
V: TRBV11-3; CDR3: ASSPRLGGAYTGELF
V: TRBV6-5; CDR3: AILEPSTGELF
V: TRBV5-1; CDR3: ASSLGGTGAYEQY
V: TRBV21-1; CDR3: ASSKQGSLAYEQY
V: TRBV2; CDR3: ASSEQGTSSPLH
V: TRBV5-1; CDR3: ASRPATQGYGYT
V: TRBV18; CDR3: ASSLGLVYEQY
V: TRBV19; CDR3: ASRPLAGGTADTQY
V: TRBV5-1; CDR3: ASSLDPQGNTEAF
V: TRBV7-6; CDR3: ASSLGGISSGNTIY
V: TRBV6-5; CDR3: ATRGGLYYGYT
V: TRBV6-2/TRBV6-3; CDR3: ASSLDGHSTDTQY
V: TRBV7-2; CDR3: ASSSYSGELF
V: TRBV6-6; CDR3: ASSYRQMGTEAF
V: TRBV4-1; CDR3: ASSQGAGKEKLF
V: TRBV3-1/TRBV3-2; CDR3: ASSPTGVEKLF
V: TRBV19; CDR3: ASSILQGKTNEKLF
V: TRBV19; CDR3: ASSTGGGGNEQF
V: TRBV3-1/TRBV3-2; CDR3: ASSHRQGAEAF
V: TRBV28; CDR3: ASVKGGNYGYT
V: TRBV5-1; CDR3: ASSLTSGALAGELF